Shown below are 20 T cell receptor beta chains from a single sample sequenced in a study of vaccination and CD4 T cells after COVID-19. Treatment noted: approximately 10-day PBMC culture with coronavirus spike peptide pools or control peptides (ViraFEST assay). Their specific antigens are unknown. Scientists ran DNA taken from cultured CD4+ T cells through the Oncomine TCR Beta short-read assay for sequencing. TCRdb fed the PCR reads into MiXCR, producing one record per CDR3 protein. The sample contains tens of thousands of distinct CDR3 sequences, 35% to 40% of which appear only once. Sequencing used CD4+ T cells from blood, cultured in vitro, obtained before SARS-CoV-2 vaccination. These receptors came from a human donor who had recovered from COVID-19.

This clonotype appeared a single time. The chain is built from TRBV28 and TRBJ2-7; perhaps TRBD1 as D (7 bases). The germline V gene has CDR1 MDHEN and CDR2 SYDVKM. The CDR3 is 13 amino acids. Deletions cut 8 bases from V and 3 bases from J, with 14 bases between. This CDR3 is CASLRGDSYEQYF. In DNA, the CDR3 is TGTGCCAGCCTAAGGGGGGACAGCTACGAGCAGTACTTC.

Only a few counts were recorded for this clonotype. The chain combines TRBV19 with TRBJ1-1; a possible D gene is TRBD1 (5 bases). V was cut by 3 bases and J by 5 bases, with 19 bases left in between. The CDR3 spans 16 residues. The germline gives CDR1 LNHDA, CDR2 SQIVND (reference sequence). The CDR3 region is CASSMSPNWEGTEAFF. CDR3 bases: TGTGCCAGTAGTATGAGCCCAAATTGGGAGGGGACTGAAGCTTTCTTT.

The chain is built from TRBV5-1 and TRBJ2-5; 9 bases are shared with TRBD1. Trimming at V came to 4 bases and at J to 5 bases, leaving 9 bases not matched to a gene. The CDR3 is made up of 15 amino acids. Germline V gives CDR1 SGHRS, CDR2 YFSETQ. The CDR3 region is CASSLGQGREETQYF. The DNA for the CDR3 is TGCGCCAGCAGCCTAGGACAGGGGAGGGAGGAGACCCAGTACTTC.

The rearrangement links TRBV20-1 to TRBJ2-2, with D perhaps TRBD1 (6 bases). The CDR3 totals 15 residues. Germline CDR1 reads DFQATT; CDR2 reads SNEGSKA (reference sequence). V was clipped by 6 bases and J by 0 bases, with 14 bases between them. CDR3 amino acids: CSALLGATNTGELFF. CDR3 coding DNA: TGCAGTGCCCTCTTGGGGGCGACGAACACCGGGGAGCTGTTTTTT.

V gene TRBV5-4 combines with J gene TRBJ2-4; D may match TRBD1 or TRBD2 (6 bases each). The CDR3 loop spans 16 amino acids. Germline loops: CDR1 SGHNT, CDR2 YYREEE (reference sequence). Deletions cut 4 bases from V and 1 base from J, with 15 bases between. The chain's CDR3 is CASSLYRGAAKNIQYF. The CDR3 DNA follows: TGTGCCAGCAGCCTCTATAGGGGGGCGGCCAAAAACATTCAGTACTTC.

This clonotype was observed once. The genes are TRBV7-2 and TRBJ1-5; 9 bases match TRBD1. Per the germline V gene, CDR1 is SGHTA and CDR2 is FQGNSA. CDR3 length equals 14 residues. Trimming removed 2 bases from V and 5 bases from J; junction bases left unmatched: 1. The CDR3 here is CASSLTGGHQPQHF. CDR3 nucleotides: TGTGCCAGCAGCTTAACAGGGGGCCATCAGCCCCAGCATTTT.

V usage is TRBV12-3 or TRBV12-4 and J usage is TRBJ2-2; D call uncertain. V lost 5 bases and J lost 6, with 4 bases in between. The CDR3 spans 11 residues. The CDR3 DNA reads TGTGCCAGCAGTCCATCCGGGGAGCTGTTTTTT. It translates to CASSPSGELFF.

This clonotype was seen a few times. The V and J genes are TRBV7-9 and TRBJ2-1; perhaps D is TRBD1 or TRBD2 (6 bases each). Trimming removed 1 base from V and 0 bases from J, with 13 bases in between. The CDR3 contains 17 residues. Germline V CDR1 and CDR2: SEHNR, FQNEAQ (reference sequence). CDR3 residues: CASSLGGGTSSYNEQFF. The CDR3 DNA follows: TGTGCCAGCAGCTTAGGAGGGGGGACTTCCTCCTACAATGAGCAGTTCTTC.

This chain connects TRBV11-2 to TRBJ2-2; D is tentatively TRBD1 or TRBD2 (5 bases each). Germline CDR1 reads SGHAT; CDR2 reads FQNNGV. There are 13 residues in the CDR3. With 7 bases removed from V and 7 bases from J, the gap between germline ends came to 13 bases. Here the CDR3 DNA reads TGTGCCAGCACCGGGGCTGATGTCGGGGAGCTGTTTTTT. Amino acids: CASTGADVGELFF.

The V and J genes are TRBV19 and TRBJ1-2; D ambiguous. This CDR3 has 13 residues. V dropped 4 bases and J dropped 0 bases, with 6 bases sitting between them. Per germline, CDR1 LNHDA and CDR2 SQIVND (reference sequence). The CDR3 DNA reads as TGTGCCAGTAGTACTGGAGCTAACTATGGCTACACCTTC. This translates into CASSTGANYGYTF. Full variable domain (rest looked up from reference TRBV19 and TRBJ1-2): DGGITQSPKYLFRKEGQNVTLSCEQNLNHDAMYWYRQDPGQGLRLIYYSQIVNDFQKGDIAEGYSVSREKKESFPLTVTSAQKNPTAFYLCASSTGANYGYTFGSGTRLTVV.

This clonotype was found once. The CDR3 reads CASSKSTSPDTQYF. The DNA of the CDR3 is TGTGCCAGCAGTAAGTCAACTAGTCCGGATACGCAGTATTTT. The rearrangement uses TRBV6-4 and TRBJ2-3; the D gene is possibly TRBD2 (5 bases). CDR1 and CDR2 (germline): MRHNA, SNTAGT. Deletions cut 5 bases from V and 6 bases from J, with 15 bases between. The CDR3 has 14 residues.

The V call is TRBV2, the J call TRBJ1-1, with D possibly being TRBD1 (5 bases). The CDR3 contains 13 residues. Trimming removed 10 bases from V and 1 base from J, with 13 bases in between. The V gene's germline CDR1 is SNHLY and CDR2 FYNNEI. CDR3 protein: CATTRDWNTEAFF. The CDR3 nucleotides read TGTGCCACGACCCGGGACTGGAACACTGAAGCTTTCTTT.

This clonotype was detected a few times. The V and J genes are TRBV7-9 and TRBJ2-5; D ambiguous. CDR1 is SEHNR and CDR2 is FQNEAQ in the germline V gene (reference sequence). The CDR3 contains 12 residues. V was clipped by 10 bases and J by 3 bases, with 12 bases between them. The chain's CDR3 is CATRDRKETQYF. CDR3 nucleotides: TGTGCCACTAGGGATAGGAAAGAGACCCAGTACTTC.

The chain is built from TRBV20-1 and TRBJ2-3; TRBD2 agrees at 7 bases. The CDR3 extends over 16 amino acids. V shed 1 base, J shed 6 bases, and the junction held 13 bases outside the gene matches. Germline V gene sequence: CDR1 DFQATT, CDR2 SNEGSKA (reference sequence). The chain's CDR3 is CSARVLSAGVGDTQYF. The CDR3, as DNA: TGCAGTGCTAGAGTTCTCAGTGCGGGAGTCGGCGATACGCAGTATTTT.

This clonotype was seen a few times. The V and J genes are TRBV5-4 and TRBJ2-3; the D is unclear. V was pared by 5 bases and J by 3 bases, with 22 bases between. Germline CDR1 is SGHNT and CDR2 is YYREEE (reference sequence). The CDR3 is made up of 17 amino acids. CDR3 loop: CASRSNPSDPATDTQYF. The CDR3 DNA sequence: TGTGCCAGCAGATCGAACCCTTCTGACCCGGCGACAGATACGCAGTATTTT. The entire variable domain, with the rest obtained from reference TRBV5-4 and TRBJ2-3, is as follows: ETGVTQSPTHLIKTRGQQVTLRCSSQSGHNTVSWYQQALGQGPQFIFQYYREEENGRGNFPPRFSGLQFPNYSSELNVNALELDDSALYLCASRSNPSDPATDTQYFGPGTRLTVL.

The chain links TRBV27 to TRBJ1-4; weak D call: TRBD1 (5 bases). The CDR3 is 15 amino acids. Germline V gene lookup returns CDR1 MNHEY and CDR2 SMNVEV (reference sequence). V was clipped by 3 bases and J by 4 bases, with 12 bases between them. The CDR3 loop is CASSFTGTYNEKLFF. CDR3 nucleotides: TGTGCCAGCAGTTTTACCGGGACCTATAATGAAAAACTGTTTTTT.

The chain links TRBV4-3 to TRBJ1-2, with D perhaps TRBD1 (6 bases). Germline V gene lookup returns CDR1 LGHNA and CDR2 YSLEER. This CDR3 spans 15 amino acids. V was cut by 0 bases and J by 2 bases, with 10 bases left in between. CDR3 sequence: CASSQESRGNYGYTF. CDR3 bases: TGCGCCAGCAGCCAAGAGTCTAGGGGGAACTATGGCTACACCTTC.

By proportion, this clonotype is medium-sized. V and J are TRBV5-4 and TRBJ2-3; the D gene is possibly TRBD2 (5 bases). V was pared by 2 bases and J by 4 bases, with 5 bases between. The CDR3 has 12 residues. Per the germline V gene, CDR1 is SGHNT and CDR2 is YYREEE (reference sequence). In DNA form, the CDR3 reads TGTGCCAGCAGCTTAGCGGCAGATACGCAGTATTTT. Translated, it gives CASSLAADTQYF.

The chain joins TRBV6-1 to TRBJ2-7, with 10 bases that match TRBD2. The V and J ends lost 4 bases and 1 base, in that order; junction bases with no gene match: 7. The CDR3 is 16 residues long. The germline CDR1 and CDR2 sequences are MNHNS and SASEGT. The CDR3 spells CASSAWTSGASYEQYF. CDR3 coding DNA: TGTGCCAGCAGTGCCTGGACTAGCGGAGCGTCCTACGAGCAGTACTTC.

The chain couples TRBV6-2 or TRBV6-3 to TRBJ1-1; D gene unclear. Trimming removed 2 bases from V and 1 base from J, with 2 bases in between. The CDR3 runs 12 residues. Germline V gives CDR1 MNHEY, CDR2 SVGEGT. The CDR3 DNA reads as TGTGCCAGCAGTTACACGAACACTGAAGCTTTCTTT. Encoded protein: CASSYTNTEAFF.